The clone carrying this T cell receptor beta chain was counted at least ten times. These data belong to a study of T cells in Graves' hyperthyroidism and ophthalmopathy. Study summary: Blood was drawn when the patient was first diagnosed and still untreated.

CDR1 is SGHRS, CDR2 YFSETQ, per germline. The CDR3 is 19 amino acids. J lost 0 bases, V lost 0 bases, and 11 bases had no gene match. The TCR beta CDR3 regions underwent amplification using RNA transcripts as the source. HTBI primers were employed in a first-round RT-PCR of the TCR CDR3. Via MiXCR, TCRdb re-called the multiplex PCR reads, giving one row per CDR3 protein. This sample carries roughly 250,000 distinct CDR3 sequences, about 16% of them seen once, and the ten largest clones take around 30%. The gene calls are TRBV5-1 and TRBJ1-4; TRBD1 matches 7 bases. The TCR sequence derives from a woman in her late teens or twenties with Graves' ophthalmopathy. The sample comprised blood. This CDR3 is CASSLGRTGGFATNEKLFF. DNA of the CDR3: TGCGCCAGCAGCTTGGGGAGGACAGGAGGTTTCGCAACTAATGAAAAACTGTTTTTT. The whole variable domain, remainder taken from reference TRBV5-1 and TRBJ1-4, is KAGVTQTPRYLIKTRGQQVTLSCSPISGHRSVSWYQQTPGQGLQFLFEYFSETQRNKGNFPGRFSGRQFSNSRSEMNVSTLELGDSALYLCASSLGRTGGFATNEKLFFGSGTQLSVL.